The clone carrying this TCR beta chain was found a few times. Time point described: newly diagnosed GD, antithyroid drugs for less than 3 months. Following extraction of RNA from PBMCs, that RNA was used to make the TCR library. This entry belongs to a study of regulatory T cells in long-lasting Graves disease. CDR1 is MNHNS and CDR2 is SASEGT in the germline V gene. The V and J ends lost 8 bases and 2 bases, in that order; junction bases with no gene match: 7. The CDR3 is 14 residues long. To make TCR beta libraries, researchers used iRepertoire HTBI primers and Arm-PCR of CDR3 regions. TCRdb recomputed calls from the multiplex PCR reads with MiXCR, one row per CDR3 protein. The sample shows 350,000 to 450,000 distinct CDR3 sequences, over 14% of them seen only once. In addition, the sample was reused for a study of T cells in Graves' hyperthyroidism and ophthalmopathy.

This chain uses TRBV6-1 with TRBJ2-5; TRBD1 matches at 8 bases. The sequencing used peripheral blood mononuclear cells (PBMCs), collected at new diagnosis, from a patient treated with antithyroid drugs. This receptor was obtained from a woman aged 40 to 49 with Graves disease. CDR3: CASLPNRGQETQYF. The DNA for the CDR3 is TGTGCCAGCTTACCAAACAGGGGGCAAGAGACCCAGTACTTC.